These T cell receptor beta chains were read from a single sample in a study of regulatory T cells in long-lasting Graves disease. MiXCR, run by TCRdb on the multiplex PCR reads, gives a single entry per CDR3 protein. The sample yields a few hundred thousand distinct CDR3 sequences, around 15% seen once. These data were also filed under a second study, of T cells in Graves' hyperthyroidism and ophthalmopathy.

The sequences come from peripheral blood mononuclear cells (PBMCs), collected at new diagnosis, from a patient treated with antithyroid drugs. Every receptor here comes from a woman aged 18-35 years with Graves disease. Each CDR3 is given with its conserved first and last residue. D genes are given only for firm matches. Expanded clones are given a class, and other clones once, few, many or no size at all.

cdr3_nt | cdr3_aa | v_call | clone_size | d_call | j_call
TGTGCCACCACGGGCAGCTTCCTTGAAGCTTTCTTT | CATTGSFLEAFF | TRBV19 | . | . | TRBJ1-1
TGTGCCAGCAGCCAAGGGACACTGAACACTGAAGCTTTCTTT | CASSQGTLNTEAFF | TRBV3-1 | . | . | TRBJ1-1
TGCAGTGCTCTACCCGACAGGCTCAATCAGCCCCAGCATTTT | CSALPDRLNQPQHF | TRBV20-1 | many | . | TRBJ1-5
TGTGCCAGCAGCCAAGAGGGGAGAGGCGGGGAGCTGTTTTTT | CASSQEGRGGELFF | TRBV14 | many | . | TRBJ2-2
TGTGCCAGCAGGCCCTCCGGCCGCCCGGAGGCTTTCTTT | CASRPSGRPEAFF | TRBV7-2 | many | . | TRBJ1-1
TGTGCCAGCAGTACTAGCGGGAGTGAGACAGATACGCAGTATTTT | CASSTSGSETDTQYF | TRBV2 | many | TRBD2 | TRBJ2-3
TGCAGCGTTGGGGCGGCCGTCGCGGCTTTCTTT | CSVGAAVAAFF | TRBV29-1 | . | . | TRBJ1-1
TGTGCCAGCAGCCAAGTAGGGACTAGCGGGGATGAGCAGTTCTTC | CASSQVGTSGDEQFF | TRBV4-2 | . | TRBD2 | TRBJ2-1
TGCAGCGTTGATAGACAGGTGAACACTGAAGCTTTCTTT | CSVDRQVNTEAFF | TRBV29-1 | . | . | TRBJ1-1
TGCAGTGCTGGACCTAGAGGCGGGGTCAATGAGCAGTTCTTC | CSAGPRGGVNEQFF | TRBV20-1 | many | . | TRBJ2-1